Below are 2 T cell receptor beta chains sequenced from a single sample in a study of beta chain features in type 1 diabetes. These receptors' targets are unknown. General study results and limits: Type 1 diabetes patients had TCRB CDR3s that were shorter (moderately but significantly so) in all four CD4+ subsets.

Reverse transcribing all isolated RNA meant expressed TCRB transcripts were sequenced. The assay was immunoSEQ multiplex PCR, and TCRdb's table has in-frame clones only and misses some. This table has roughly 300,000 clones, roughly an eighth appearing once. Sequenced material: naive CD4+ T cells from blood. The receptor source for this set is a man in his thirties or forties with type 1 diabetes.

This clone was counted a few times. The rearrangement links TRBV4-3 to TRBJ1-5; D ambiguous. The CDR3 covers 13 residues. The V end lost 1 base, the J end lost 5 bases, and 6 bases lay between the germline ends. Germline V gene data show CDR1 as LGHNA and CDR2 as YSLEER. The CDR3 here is CASSQAIDQPQHF. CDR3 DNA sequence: TGCGCCAGCAGCCAAGCAATAGATCAGCCCCAGCATTTT.

The CDR3 DNA is TGTGCCACCAGCAGGGCCTTCGCGGGGGGGAATTCTGCTCTTCCCGATGAGCAGTTCTTC. This translates into CATSRAFAGGNSALPDEQFF. V usage is TRBV15 and J usage is TRBJ2-1; 9 bases map to TRBD2. After removal of 3 bases from V and 8 bases from J, the junction contained 23 bases not matched to a gene. The CDR3 is 20 amino acids. Germline assignment: CDR1 LNHNV and CDR2 YYDKDF (reference sequence). The full variable domain, its missing parts supplied by reference TRBV15 and TRBJ2-1, is DAMVIQNPRYQVTQFGKPVTLSCSQTLNHNVMYWYQQKSSQAPKLLFHYYDKDFNNEADTPDNFQSRRPNTSFCFLDIRSPGLGDTAMYLCATSRAFAGGNSALPDEQFFGPGTRLTVL.